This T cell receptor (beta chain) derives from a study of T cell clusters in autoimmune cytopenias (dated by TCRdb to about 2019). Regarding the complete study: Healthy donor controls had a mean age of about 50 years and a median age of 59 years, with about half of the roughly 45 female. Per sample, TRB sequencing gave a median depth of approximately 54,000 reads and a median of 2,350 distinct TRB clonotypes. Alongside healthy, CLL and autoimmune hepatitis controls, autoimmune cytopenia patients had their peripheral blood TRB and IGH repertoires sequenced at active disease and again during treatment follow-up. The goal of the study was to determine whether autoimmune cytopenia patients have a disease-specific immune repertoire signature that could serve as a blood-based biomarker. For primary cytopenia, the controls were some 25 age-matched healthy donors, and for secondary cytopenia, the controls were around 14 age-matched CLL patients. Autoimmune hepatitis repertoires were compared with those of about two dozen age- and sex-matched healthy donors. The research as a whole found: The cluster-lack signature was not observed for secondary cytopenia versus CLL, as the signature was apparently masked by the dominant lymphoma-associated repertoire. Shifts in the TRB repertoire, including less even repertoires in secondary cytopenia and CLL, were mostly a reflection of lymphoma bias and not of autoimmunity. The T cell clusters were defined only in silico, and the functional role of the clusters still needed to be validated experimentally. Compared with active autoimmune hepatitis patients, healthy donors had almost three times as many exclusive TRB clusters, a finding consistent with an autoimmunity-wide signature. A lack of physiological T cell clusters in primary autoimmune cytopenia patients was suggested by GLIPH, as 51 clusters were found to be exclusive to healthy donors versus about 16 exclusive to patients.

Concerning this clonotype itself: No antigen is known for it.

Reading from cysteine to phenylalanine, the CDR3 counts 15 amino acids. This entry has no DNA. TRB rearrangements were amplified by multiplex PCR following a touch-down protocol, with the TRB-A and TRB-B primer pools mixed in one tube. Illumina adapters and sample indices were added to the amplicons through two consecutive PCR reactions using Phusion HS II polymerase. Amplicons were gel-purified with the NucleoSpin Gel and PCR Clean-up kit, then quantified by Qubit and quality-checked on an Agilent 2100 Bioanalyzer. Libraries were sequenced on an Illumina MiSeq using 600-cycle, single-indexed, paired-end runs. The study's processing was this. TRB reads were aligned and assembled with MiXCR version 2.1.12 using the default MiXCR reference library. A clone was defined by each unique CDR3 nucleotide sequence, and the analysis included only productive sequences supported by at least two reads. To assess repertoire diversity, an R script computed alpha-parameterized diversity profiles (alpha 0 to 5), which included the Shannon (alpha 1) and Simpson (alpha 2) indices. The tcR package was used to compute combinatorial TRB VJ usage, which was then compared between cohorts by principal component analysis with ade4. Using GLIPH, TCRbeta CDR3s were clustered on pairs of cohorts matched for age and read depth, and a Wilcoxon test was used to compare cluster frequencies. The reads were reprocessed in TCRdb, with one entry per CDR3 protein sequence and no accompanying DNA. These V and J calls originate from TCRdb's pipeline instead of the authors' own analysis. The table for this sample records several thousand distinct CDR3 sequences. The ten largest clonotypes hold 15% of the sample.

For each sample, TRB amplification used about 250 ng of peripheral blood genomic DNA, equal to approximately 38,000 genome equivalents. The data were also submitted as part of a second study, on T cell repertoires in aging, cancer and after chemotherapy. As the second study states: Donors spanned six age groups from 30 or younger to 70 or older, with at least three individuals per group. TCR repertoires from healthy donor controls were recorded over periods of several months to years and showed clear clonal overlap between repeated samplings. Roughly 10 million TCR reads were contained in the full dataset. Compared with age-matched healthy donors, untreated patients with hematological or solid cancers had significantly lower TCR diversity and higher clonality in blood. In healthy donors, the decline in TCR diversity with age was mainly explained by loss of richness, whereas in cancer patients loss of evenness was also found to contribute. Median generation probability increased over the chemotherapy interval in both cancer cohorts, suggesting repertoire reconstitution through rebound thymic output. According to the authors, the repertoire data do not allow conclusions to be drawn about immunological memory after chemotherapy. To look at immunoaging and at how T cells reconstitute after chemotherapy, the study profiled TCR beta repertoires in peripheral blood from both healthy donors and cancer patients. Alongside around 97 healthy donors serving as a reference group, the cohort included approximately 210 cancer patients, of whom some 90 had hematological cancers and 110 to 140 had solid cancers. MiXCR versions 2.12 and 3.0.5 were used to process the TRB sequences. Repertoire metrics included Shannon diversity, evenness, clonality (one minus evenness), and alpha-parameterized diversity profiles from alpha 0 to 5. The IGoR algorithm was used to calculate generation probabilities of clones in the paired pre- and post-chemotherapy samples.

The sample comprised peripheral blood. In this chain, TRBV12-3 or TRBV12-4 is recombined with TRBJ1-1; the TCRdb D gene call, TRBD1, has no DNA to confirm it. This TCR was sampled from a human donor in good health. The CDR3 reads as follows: CASSLTTGGNTEAFF.